The 14 T cell receptor beta chains below come from one sample, sequenced in a study of blood T cells in healthy people across ages. Next came a second PCR, run for about 6 to 11 cycles, which used a sample-barcoded 5' primer along with a J-beta primer mix. TCRdb re-called the 5' RACE reads through MiXCR, storing one row per CDR3 protein. The sample consists of 1.4 million or so distinct CDR3 sequences, roughly 43% of them appearing once. The sample consisted of blood. Receptors were obtained from a woman between 18 and 30 years old in good health.

The V gene is TRBV27, the J gene TRBJ1-1, with 7 bases aligning to TRBD1. Germline V gene sequence: CDR1 MNHEY, CDR2 SMNVEV (reference sequence). The length of the CDR3 is 15 residues. Trimming cost V 3 bases and J 4 bases; bases outside gene matches: 8. The CDR3 region is CASSLLTGEGTEAFF. The DNA of the CDR3 is TGTGCCAGCAGTTTGCTTACAGGGGAGGGCACTGAAGCTTTCTTT.

The genes are TRBV6-6 and TRBJ1-2, with 10 bases matching TRBD1. V lost 5 bases, J lost 3 bases, and 6 bases stayed unmatched. This CDR3 spans 15 amino acids. CDR1 and CDR2 (germline): MNHNY, SVGAGI (reference sequence). The CDR3 coding sequence is TGTGCCAGCAGTCCGGGACAGGGGCCTGACTATGGCTACACCTTC. It specifies CASSPGQGPDYGYTF.

The sample holds a few counts of this clonotype. The rearrangement links TRBV6-4 to TRBJ2-7, with 11 bases identical to TRBD2. Per the germline V gene, CDR1 is MRHNA and CDR2 is SNTAGT. The CDR3 loop spans 15 amino acids. With V trimmed by 0 bases and J by 7 bases, 5 bases remained unmatched. The CDR3 protein is CASSDSSGGANEQYF. The CDR3 nucleotides are TGTGCCAGCAGTGACTCTAGCGGGGGGGCCAATGAGCAGTACTTC.

This clonotype was counted between two and nine times. The rearrangement joins TRBV4-3 to TRBJ2-7, with D uncertain. V lost 0 bases to trimming and J lost 7 bases, with 13 bases between them. The V gene's germline CDR1 is LGHNA and CDR2 YSLEER. The CDR3 covers 14 residues. Written as DNA, the CDR3 is TGCGCCAGCAGCCAAGACTCGGTTTATGGAGAGCAGTACTTC. Encoded protein: CASSQDSVYGEQYF.

The chain carries TRBV20-1 and TRBJ2-7; 11 nucleotides match TRBD2. Trimming removed 0 bases from V and 0 bases from J; junction bases left unmatched: 4. This CDR3 has 16 amino acids. The germline V gene encodes CDR1 DFQATT and CDR2 SNEGSKA (reference sequence). In DNA, the CDR3 is TGCAGTGCTAGAGACTCCGGGACTAGCGGCTCCTACGAGCAGTACTTC. Protein: CSARDSGTSGSYEQYF.

This clonotype was counted a few times. This chain connects TRBV4-3 to TRBJ2-5; D may match TRBD1 or TRBD2 (5 bases each). The CDR3 spans 15 residues. V was trimmed by 3 bases and J by 2 bases, leaving 13 bases between them. Looked up from germline, CDR1 is LGHNA and CDR2 is YSLEER. Here the CDR3 DNA reads TGCGCCAGCAGCCAGGGAAGGGACGGTCAAGAGACCCAGTACTTC. It yields the protein CASSQGRDGQETQYF.

This clonotype was found a few times. The J gene is TRBJ1-2, the V gene TRBV4-1, with TRBD1 as a possible D gene (6 bases). Germline CDR1 MGHRA, CDR2 YSYEKL. V lost 2 bases, J lost 4 bases, and 14 bases lay in between. The length of the CDR3 is 15 residues. CDR3 in DNA: TGCGCCAGCAGCCAAACAGGACAGACAGTCTATGGCTACACCTTC. This sequence encodes CASSQTGQTVYGYTF.

The chain is built from TRBV13 and TRBJ1-1, with D possibly TRBD1 on 6 matching bases. Trimming pared 2 bases from V and 3 bases from J, leaving 13 bases between. The V gene's germline CDR1 is PRHDT and CDR2 FYEKMQ (reference sequence). This CDR3 has 15 amino acids. CDR3 bases: TGTGCCAGCAGCTTACGAAGGACAGTCGACACTGAAGCTTTCTTT. Its protein is CASSLRRTVDTEAFF.

This rearrangement joins TRBV27 to TRBJ2-7; 9 nucleotides line up with TRBD2. CDR1 is MNHEY and CDR2 is SMNVEV in the germline V gene (reference sequence). The CDR3 consists of 14 residues. Trimming took 7 bases from V and 2 from J; bases not matched to a gene: 6. The CDR3 nucleotides read TGTGCCAGCATGCTAGCGGGGTCTCCCTACGAGCAGTACTTC. Translating gives CASMLAGSPYEQYF.

The rearrangement links TRBV7-2 to TRBJ2-5; 7 bases match TRBD1. The J call may not be correct, given that the DNA end is closer to TRBJ2-7. The CDR3 has 15 residues. Germline CDR1 and CDR2: SGHTA and FQGNSA. CDR3 sequence reads: CASSYRGTSYYEQYF. The CDR3 bases are TGTGCCAGCAGTTACAGGGGCACCTCCTACTACGAGCAGTACTTC.

V gene TRBV11-2 combines with J gene TRBJ2-1; 14 bases agree with TRBD2. Germline assignment: CDR1 SGHAT and CDR2 FQNNGV. The CDR3 contains 23 residues. The V gene end was trimmed by 6 bases and the J gene end by 0 bases; junction bases not matched to a gene: 22. CDR3 bases: TGTGCCAGCAGTTTTAGGACTAGCGGGGGGACCATTTTGAAGTCAGCCTCCTACAATGAGCAGTTCTTC. Translation: CASSFRTSGGTILKSASYNEQFF.

This clonotype was detected only a few times. The J gene is TRBJ2-7, the V gene TRBV6-2 or TRBV6-3, with D uncertain. The CDR3 sequence is 14 residues long. Trimming removed 6 bases from V and 3 bases from J, with 15 bases in between. Looked up from germline, CDR1 is MNHEY and CDR2 is SVGEGT. In DNA form, the CDR3 reads TGTGCCAGCAGCCCCACACCATGGGGCTACGAGCAGTACTTC. It translates to CASSPTPWGYEQYF.

This clonotype was observed a handful of times. A read error may account for a junction end that differs from germline. This chain links TRBV7-7 with TRBJ2-5, with D unclear. From germline, CDR1 is SSHAT and CDR2 FNYEAQ (reference sequence). This CDR3 contains 12 residues. The CDR3 DNA reads TGTGCTAGCAGCTCCATGCAAGAGACCCAGTACTTC. Translation gives CASSSMQETQYF.

The genes are TRBV6-6 and TRBJ2-3; D tentatively reads TRBD1 or TRBD2 (5 bases each). V dropped 0 bases and J dropped 4 bases, with 17 bases sitting between them. The CDR3 consists of 17 residues. Germline V lookup: CDR1 MNHNY, CDR2 SVGAGI (reference sequence). The CDR3 sequence is CASSYSLDSRDPDTQYF. In DNA, the CDR3 is TGTGCCAGCAGTTACTCGTTGGATTCACGGGACCCAGATACGCAGTATTTT.